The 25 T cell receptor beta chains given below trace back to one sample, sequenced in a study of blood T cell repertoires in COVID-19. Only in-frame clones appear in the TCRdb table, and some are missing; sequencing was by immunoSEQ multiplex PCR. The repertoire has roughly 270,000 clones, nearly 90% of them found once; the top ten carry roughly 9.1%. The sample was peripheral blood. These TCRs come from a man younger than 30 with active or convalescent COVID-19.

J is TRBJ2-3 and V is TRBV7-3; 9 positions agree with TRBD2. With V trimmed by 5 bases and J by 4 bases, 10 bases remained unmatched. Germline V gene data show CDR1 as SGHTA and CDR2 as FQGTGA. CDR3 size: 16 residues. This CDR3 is CASSMIAGAAADTQYF. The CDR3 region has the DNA TGTGCCAGCAGCATGATAGCGGGGGCCGCCGCAGATACGCAGTATTTT.

This chain's CDR3 is CASGQSPTGAVYNEQFF. CDR3 DNA sequence: TGTGCTAGTGGCCAATCGCCGACAGGGGCGGTCTACAATGAGCAGTTCTTC. The chain couples TRBV12-5 to TRBJ2-1, with 8 bases identical to TRBD1. The CDR3 contains 17 residues. The trim removed 6 bases at V and 3 bases at J, leaving 13 bases unmatched. Germline V CDR1 and CDR2: LGHNT, FRNRAP.

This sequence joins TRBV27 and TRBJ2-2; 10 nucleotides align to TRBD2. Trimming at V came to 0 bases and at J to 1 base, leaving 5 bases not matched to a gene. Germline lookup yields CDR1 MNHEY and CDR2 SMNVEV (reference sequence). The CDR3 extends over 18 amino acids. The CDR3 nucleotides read TGTGCCAGCAGTTTATCGTCCGGGACTAGCGTGAACACCGGGGAGCTGTTTTTT. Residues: CASSLSSGTSVNTGELFF.

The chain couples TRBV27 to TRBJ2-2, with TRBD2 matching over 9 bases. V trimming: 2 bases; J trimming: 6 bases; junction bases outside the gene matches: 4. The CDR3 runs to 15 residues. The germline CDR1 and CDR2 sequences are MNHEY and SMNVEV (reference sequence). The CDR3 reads CASSLTSGRAGELFF. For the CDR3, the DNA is TGTGCCAGCAGTTTAACTAGCGGGCGTGCCGGGGAGCTGTTTTTT.

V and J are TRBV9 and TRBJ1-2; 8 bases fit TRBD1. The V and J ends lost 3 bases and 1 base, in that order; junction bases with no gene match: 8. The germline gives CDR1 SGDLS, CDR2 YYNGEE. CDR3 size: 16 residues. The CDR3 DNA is TGTGCCAGCAGCGCCCACCTTGGACAGGGTAACTATGGCTACACCTTC. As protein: CASSAHLGQGNYGYTF.

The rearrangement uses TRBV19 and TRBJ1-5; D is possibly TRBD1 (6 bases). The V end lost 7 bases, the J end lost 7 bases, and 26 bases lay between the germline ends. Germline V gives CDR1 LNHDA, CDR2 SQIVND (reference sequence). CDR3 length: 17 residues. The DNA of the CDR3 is TGTGCCAGTACCTCGTCGGGGGGGCTAAGATTTGGCCAGCCCCAGCATTTT. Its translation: CASTSSGGLRFGQPQHF.

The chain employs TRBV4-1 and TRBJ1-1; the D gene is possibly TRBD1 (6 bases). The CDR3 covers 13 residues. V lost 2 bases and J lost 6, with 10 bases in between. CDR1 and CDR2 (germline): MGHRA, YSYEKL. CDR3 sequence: CASSQTGTPEAFF. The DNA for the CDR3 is TGCGCCAGCAGCCAAACCGGGACACCTGAAGCTTTCTTT.

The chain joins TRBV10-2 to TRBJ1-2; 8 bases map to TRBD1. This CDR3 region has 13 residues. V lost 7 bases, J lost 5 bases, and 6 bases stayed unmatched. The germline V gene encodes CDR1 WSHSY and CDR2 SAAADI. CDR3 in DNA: TGCGCCAGCAATCCGACAGGGGCTTATGGCTACACCTTC. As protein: CASNPTGAYGYTF.

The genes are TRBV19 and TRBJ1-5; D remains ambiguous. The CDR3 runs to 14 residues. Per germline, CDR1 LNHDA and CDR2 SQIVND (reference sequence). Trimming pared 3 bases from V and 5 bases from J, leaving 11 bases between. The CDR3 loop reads CASSITRRDQPQHF. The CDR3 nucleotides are TGTGCCAGTAGTATCACCCGACGGGATCAGCCCCAGCATTTT. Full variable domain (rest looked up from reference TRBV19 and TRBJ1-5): DGGITQSPKYLFRKEGQNVTLSCEQNLNHDAMYWYRQDPGQGLRLIYYSQIVNDFQKGDIAEGYSVSREKKESFPLTVTSAQKNPTAFYLCASSITRRDQPQHFGDGTRLSIL.

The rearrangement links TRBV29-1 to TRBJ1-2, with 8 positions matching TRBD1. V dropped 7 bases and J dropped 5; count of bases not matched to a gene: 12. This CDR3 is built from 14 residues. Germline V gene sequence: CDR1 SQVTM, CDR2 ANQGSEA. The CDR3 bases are TGCAGCGCCATGCCCTCAGGGGGCGATTATGGCTACACCTTC. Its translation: CSAMPSGGDYGYTF. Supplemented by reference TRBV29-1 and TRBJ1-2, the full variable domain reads SAVISQKPSRDICQRGTSLTIQCQVDSQVTMMFWYRQQPGQSLTLIATANQGSEATYESGFVIDKFPISRPNLTFSTLTVSNMSPEDSSIYLCSAMPSGGDYGYTFGSGTRLTVV.

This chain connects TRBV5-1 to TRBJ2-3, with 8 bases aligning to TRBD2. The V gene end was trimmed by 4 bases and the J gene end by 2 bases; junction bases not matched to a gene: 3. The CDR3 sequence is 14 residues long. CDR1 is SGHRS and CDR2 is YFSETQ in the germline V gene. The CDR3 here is CASSRGGLTDTQYF. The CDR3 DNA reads TGCGCCAGCAGCCGGGGGGGCCTCACAGATACGCAGTATTTT.

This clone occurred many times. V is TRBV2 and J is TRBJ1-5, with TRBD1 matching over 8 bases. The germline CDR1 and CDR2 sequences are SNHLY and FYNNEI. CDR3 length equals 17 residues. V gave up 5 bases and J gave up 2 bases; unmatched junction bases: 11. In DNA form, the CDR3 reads TGTGCCAGCAGTCCAGGTCAGGGGGCTTGGGGCAATCAGCCCCAGCATTTT. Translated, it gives CASSPGQGAWGNQPQHF.

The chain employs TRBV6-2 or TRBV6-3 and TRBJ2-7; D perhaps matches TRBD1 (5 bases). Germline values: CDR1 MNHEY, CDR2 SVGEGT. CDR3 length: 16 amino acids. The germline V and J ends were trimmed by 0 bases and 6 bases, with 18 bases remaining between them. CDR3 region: CASSYSTSRAGREQYF. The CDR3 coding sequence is TGTGCCAGCAGTTACTCCACGTCCAGGGCCGGGCGCGAGCAGTACTTC.

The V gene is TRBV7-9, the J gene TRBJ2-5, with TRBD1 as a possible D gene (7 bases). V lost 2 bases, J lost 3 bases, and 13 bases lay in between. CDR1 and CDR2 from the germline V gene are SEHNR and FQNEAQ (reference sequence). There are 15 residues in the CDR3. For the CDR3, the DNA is TGTGCCAGCAGCTTATCCAGGGGGGCCGAAGAGACCCAGTACTTC. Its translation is CASSLSRGAEETQYF.

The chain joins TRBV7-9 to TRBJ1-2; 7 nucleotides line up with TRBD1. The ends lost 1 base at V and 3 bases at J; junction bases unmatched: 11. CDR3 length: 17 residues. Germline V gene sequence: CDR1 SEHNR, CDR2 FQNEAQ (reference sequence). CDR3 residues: CASSLGPTGVRDYGYTF. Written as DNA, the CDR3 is TGTGCCAGCAGCTTAGGCCCTACAGGGGTGCGAGACTATGGCTACACCTTC.

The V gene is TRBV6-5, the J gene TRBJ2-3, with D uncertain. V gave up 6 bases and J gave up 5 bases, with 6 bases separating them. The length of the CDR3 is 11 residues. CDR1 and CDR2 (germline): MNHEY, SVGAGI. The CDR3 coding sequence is TGTGCCAGCAGAGAGTTAGATACGCAGTATTTT. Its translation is CASRELDTQYF.

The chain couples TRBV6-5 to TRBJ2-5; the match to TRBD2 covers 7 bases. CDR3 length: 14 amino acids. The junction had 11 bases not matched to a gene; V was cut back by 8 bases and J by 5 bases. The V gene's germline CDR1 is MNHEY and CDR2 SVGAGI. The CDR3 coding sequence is TGTGCCAGCGGAGGAGGGAGGGGCTTTGAGACCCAGTACTTC. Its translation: CASGGGRGFETQYF.

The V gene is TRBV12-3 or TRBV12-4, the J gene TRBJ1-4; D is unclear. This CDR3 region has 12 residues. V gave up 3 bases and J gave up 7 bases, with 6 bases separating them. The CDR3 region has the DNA TGTGCCAGCAGTTTCCAGTTTGAAAAACTGTTTTTT. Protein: CASSFQFEKLFF.

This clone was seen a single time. The chain's CDR3 is CASSRRGQNTEAFF. In DNA, the CDR3 is TGTGCCAGCAGCCGCAGGGGACAGAACACTGAAGCTTTCTTT. This chain connects TRBV6-2 or TRBV6-3 to TRBJ1-1; possible D gene TRBD1, 6 bases. CDR3 length: 14 amino acids. V lost 6 bases and J lost 1, with 12 bases in between. CDR1 MNHEY and CDR2 SVGEGT come from the germline V gene.

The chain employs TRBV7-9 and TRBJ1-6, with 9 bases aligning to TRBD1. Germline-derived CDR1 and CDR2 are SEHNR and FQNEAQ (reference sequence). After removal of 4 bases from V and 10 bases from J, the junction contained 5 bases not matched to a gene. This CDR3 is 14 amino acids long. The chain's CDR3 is CASSSGTGTSPLHF. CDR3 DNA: TGTGCCAGCAGCTCCGGGACAGGGACCTCACCCCTCCACTTT.

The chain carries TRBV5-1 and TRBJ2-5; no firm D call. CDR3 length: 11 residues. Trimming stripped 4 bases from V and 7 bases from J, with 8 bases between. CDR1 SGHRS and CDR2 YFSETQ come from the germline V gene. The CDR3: CASSQDGTQYF. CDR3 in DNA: TGCGCCAGCAGCCAGGATGGGACCCAGTACTTC.

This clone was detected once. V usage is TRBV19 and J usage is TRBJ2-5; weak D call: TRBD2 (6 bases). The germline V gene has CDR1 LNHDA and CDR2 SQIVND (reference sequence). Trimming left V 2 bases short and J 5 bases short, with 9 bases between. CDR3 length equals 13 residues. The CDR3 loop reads CASSIKRGETQYF. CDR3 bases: TGTGCCAGTAGTATAAAACGGGGGGAGACCCAGTACTTC. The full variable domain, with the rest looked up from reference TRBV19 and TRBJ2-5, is DGGITQSPKYLFRKEGQNVTLSCEQNLNHDAMYWYRQDPGQGLRLIYYSQIVNDFQKGDIAEGYSVSREKKESFPLTVTSAQKNPTAFYLCASSIKRGETQYFGPGTRLLVL.

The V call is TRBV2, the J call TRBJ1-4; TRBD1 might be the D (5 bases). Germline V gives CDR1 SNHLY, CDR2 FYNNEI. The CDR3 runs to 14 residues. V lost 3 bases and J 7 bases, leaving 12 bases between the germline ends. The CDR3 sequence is CASSEGGKFEKLFF. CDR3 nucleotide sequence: TGTGCCAGCAGTGAGGGGGGAAAATTTGAAAAACTGTTTTTT.

DNA of the CDR3: TGTGCCAGCAGCCAACCGGGAACCGGGGAGCTGTTTTTT. This gives the protein CASSQPGTGELFF. This rearrangement joins TRBV3-1 (or the pseudogene TRBV3-2) to TRBJ2-2, with D perhaps matching TRBD2 (5 bases). The V end lost 2 bases, the J end lost 5 bases, and 6 bases lay between the germline ends. Germline V gene data show CDR1 as LGHDT and CDR2 as YNNKEL (reference sequence). The CDR3 spans 13 residues.

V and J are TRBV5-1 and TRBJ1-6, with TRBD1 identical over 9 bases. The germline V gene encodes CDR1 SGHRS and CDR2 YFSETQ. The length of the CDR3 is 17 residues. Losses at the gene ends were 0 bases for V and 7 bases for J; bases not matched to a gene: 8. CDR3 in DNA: TGCGCCAGCAGCTTGGCCGAGGGACAGGGAGGAAATTCACCCCTCCACTTT. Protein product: CASSLAEGQGGNSPLHF.